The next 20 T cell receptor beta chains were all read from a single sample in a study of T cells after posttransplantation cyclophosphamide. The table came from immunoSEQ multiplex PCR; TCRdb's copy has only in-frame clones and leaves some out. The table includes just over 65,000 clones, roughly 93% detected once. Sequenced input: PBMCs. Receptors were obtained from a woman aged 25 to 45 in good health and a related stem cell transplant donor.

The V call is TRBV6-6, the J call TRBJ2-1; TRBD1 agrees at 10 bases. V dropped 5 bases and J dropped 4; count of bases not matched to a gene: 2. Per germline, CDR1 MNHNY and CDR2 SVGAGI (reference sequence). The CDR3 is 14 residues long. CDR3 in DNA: TGTGCCAGCAGTATGGGACAGGGGTACAATGAGCAGTTCTTC. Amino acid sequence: CASSMGQGYNEQFF.

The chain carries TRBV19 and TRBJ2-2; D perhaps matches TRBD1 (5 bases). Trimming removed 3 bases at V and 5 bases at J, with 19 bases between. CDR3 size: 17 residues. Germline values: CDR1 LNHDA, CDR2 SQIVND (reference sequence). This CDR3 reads CASSIVQGRLGTGELFF. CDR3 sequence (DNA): TGTGCCAGTAGTATTGTCCAGGGCAGGTTGGGAACCGGGGAGCTGTTTTTT.

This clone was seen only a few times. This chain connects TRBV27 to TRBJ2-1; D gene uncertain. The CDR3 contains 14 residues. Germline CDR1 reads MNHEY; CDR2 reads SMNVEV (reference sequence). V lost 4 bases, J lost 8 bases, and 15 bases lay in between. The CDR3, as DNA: TGTGCCAGCAGTTGGGCAGGAACTACTGATGAGCAGTTCTTC. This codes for CASSWAGTTDEQFF.

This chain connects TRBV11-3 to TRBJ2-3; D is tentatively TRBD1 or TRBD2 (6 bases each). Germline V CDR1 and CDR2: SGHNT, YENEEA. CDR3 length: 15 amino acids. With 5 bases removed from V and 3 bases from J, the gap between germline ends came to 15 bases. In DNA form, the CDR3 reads TGTGCCAGCAGCGCACAGGGAGGCATGACAGATACGCAGTATTTT. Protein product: CASSAQGGMTDTQYF.

DNA for the CDR3: TGTGCCAGCATAGGCGGGTACGAGCAGTACTTC. As protein: CASIGGYEQYF. The rearrangement uses TRBV2 and TRBJ2-7, with D perhaps matching TRBD2 (5 bases). Germline V gene sequence: CDR1 SNHLY, CDR2 FYNNEI. Trimming stripped 7 bases from V and 4 bases from J, with 8 bases between. This CDR3 spans 11 amino acids.

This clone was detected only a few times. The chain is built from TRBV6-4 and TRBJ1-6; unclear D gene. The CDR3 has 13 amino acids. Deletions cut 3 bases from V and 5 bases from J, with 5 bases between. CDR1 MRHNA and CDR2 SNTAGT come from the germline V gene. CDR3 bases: TGTGCCAGCAGTGAGTCAGATAATTCACCCCTCCACTTT. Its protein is CASSESDNSPLHF.

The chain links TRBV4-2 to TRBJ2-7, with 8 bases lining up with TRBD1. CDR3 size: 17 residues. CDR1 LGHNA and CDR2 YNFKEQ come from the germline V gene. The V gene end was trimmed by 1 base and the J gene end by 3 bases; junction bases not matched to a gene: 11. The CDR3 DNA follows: TGTGCCAGCAGCCAAGTGTCCGGGACAGGAACCAACTACGAGCAGTACTTC. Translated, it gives CASSQVSGTGTNYEQYF.

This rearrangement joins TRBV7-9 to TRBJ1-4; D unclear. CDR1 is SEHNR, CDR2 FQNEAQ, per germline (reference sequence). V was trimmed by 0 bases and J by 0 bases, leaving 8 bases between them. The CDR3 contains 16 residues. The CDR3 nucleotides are TGTGCCAGCAGCTTAGCGGACCTTGCAACTAATGAAAAACTGTTTTTT. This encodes CASSLADLATNEKLFF.

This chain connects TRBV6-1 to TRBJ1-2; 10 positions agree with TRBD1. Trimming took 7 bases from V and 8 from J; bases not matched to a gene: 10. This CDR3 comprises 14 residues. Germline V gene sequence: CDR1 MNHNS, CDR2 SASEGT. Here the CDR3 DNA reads TGTGCCAGCACACAGGGACAGGGGATTTTGGGCTACACCTTC. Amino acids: CASTQGQGILGYTF.

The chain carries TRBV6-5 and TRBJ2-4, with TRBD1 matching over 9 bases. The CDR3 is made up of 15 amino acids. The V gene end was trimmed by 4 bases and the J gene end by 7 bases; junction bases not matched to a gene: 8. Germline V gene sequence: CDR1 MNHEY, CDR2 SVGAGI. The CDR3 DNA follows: TGTGCCAGCAGTTCTTCCGACAGGGGGGTCAACATTCAGTACTTC. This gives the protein CASSSSDRGVNIQYF.

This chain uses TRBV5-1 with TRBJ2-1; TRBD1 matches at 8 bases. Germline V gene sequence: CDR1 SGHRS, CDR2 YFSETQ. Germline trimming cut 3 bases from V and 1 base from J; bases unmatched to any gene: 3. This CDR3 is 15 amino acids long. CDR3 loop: CASSSDRGSYNEQFF. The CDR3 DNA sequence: TGCGCCAGCAGCTCCGACAGGGGTTCCTACAATGAGCAGTTCTTC. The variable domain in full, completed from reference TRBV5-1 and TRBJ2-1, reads KAGVTQTPRYLIKTRGQQVTLSCSPISGHRSVSWYQQTPGQGLQFLFEYFSETQRNKGNFPGRFSGRQFSNSRSEMNVSTLELGDSALYLCASSSDRGSYNEQFFGPGTRLTVL.

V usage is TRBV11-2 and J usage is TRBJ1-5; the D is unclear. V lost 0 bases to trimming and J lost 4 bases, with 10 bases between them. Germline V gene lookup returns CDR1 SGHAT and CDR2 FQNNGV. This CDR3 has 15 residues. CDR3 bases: TGTGCCAGCAGCTTAGACGGCACAATAAATCAGCCCCAGCATTTT. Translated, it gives CASSLDGTINQPQHF.

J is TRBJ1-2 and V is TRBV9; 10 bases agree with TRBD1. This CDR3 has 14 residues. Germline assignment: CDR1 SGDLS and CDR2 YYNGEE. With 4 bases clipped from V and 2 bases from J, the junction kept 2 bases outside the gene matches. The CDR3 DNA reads TGTGCCAGCAGCATGGGACAGGGGAACTATGGCTACACCTTC. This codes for CASSMGQGNYGYTF.

The CDR3 region is CASSPSRQNEKLFF. CDR3 DNA: TGTGCCAGCTCACCGTCAAGACAGAATGAAAAACTGTTTTTT. The chain combines TRBV18 with TRBJ1-4; tentatively, D is TRBD1 (5 bases). The CDR3 covers 14 residues. V dropped 3 bases and J dropped 5 bases, with 10 bases sitting between them. Germline lookup yields CDR1 KGHSH and CDR2 LQKENI. Drawing the rest from reference TRBV18 and TRBJ1-4, the complete variable domain is NAGVMQNPRHLVRRRGQEARLRCSPMKGHSHVYWYRQLPEEGLKFMVYLQKENIIDESGMPKERFSAEFPKEGPSILRIQQVVRGDSAAYFCASSPSRQNEKLFFGSGTQLSVL.

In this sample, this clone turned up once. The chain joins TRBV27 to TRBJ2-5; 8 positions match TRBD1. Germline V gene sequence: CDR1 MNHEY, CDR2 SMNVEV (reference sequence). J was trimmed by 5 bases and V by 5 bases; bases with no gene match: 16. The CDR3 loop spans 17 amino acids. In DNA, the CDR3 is TGTGCCAGCAGTGTAGGACAGGGTAGATTTGGGACGGAGACCCAGTACTTC. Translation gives CASSVGQGRFGTETQYF.

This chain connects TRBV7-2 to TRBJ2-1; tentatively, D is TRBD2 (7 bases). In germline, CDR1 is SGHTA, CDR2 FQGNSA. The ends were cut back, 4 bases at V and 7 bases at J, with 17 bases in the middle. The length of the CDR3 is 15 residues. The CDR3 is CASSSQGGVSNEQFF. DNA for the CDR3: TGTGCCAGCAGCTCTCAAGGGGGGGTGTCAAATGAGCAGTTCTTC.

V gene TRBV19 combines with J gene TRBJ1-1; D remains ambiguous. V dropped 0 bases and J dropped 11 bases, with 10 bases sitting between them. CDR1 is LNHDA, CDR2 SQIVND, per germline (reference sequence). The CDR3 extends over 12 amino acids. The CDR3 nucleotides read TGTGCCAGTAGTATAGATCCGGTGAGTGCTTTCTTT. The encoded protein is CASSIDPVSAFF.

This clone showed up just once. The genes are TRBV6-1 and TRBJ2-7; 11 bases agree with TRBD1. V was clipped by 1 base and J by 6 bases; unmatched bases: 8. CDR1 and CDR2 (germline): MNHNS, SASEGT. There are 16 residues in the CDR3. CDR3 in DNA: TGTGCCAGCAGTGAAGTGTTCGGACAGGGGGCGGGCGAGCAGTACTTC. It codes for CASSEVFGQGAGEQYF.

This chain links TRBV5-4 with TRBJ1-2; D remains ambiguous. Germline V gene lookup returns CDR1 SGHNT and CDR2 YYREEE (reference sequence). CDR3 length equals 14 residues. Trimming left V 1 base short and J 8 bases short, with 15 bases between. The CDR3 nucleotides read TGTGCCAGCAGCTTGTATGGCGCTCCCTGGGGCTACACCTTC. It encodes CASSLYGAPWGYTF.

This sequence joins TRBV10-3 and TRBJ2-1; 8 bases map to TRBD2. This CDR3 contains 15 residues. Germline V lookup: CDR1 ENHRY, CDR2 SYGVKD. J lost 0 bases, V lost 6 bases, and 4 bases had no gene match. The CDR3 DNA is TGTGCCATCAGCTCAAGCGGGAGCTCCTACAATGAGCAGTTCTTC. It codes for CAISSSGSSYNEQFF.